What follows are 12 T cell receptor beta chains derived from one specimen sequenced in a study of T cells in Graves' hyperthyroidism and ophthalmopathy. From RNA transcripts, TCR beta CDR3 regions were amplified. When the TCR CDR3 underwent first-round RT-PCR, the HTBI primer set was used. TCRdb used MiXCR to reprocess the multiplex PCR reads, holding one entry per CDR3 protein. Seen here are about 380,000 distinct CDR3 sequences, about 15% observed once, and the top ten hold approximately 10%. The sample comprised blood. The source of these receptors is a woman in her sixties or seventies with Graves' hyperthyroidism.

This clonotype was found many times. This chain joins TRBV12-5 and TRBJ2-7; D is ambiguous. The CDR3 extends over 16 amino acids. In germline, CDR1 is LGHNT, CDR2 FRNRAP. Trimming removed 0 bases from V and 3 bases from J, with 15 bases in between. The CDR3 sequence: CASGLVRAGLHYEQYF. DNA for the CDR3: TGTGCTAGTGGTTTGGTCCGGGCAGGCTTACACTACGAGCAGTACTTC.

This clonotype was picked up a small number of times. The chain carries TRBV6-2 or TRBV6-3 and TRBJ1-3; D perhaps matches TRBD1 (6 bases). Trimming cost V 6 bases and J 8 bases, with 14 bases left between them. Germline V gene data show CDR1 as MNHEY and CDR2 as SVGEGT. This CDR3 is 13 amino acids long. The CDR3 DNA follows: TGTGCCAGCAGATGGACAGCGGGGCACACCATATATTTT. It codes for CASRWTAGHTIYF.

This clonotype came up many times. This sequence joins TRBV4-1 and TRBJ2-1, with 8 bases identical to TRBD2. Germline V CDR1 and CDR2: MGHRA, YSYEKL. V trimming: 2 bases; J trimming: 12 bases; junction bases outside the gene matches: 9. The CDR3 loop spans 14 amino acids. CDR3 sequence: CASSQPRTSRGQFF. DNA for the CDR3: TGCGCCAGCAGCCAACCCCGGACTAGCCGGGGGCAGTTCTTC.

This clonotype was seen only a few times. The gene calls are TRBV12-5 and TRBJ2-7; 12 bases fit TRBD1. Germline CDR1 and CDR2: LGHNT and FRNRAP. This CDR3 region has 16 residues. V was clipped by 3 bases and J by 4 bases; unmatched bases: 7. CDR3: CASGFYSGQGAYEQYF. DNA of the CDR3: TGTGCTAGTGGTTTTTACTCGGGACAGGGGGCTTACGAGCAGTACTTC.

Comment on this clonotype: The limits of the CDR3 on the DNA are not certain, so only TCRdb's listed CDR3 is given. This chain links TRBV6-5 with TRBJ2-2; TRBD1 reflects the table's D call only, with no check against the DNA. The CDR3 is 15 amino acids in total, end residues counted. Germline lookup yields CDR1 MNHEY and CDR2 SVGAGI. The CDR3 loop is CASSYWGIGTGEPFF.

This chain connects TRBV4-1 to TRBJ1-3; D is undetermined. Per the germline V gene, CDR1 is MGHRA and CDR2 is YSYEKL. The CDR3 spans 16 residues. Trimming took 1 base from V and 5 from J, leaving 15 bases between them. The CDR3 DNA follows: TGCGCCAGCAGCCAAGTGGGCGTCGACGGGCGAAACACCATATATTTT. Translating it yields CASSQVGVDGRNTIYF.

As to this clonotype: A much larger clonotype is one base distant, so this may be a read error. This chain joins TRBV28 and TRBJ2-1; D possibly corresponds to TRBD2 (6 bases). The germline gives CDR1 MDHEN, CDR2 SYDVKM. This CDR3 contains 13 residues. The V end was cut by 10 bases, the J end by 8 bases, with 18 bases between. The CDR3 sequence: CATTDPIADEQFF. The CDR3 DNA reads TGTGCCACCACTGACCCCATAGCGGATGAGCAGTTCTTC.

In its sample, this clonotype was seen many times. The rearrangement links TRBV3-1 to TRBJ2-7, with a weak D call TRBD2 (6 bases). Germline CDR1 reads LGHDT; CDR2 reads YNNKEL (reference sequence). V was shortened by 3 bases and J by 3 bases, with 15 bases between the two germline ends. The CDR3 has 15 amino acids. The CDR3 region is CASSQVTGLGYEQYF. For the CDR3, the DNA is TGTGCCAGCAGCCAGGTAACGGGACTGGGCTACGAGCAGTACTTC.

This clonotype was seen ten or more times. V is TRBV2 and J is TRBJ2-7; the D call may be TRBD1 or TRBD2 (5 bases each). The CDR3 is made up of 14 amino acids. Trimming left V 3 bases short and J 4 bases short, with 13 bases between. CDR1 SNHLY and CDR2 FYNNEI come from the germline V gene. Here the CDR3 DNA reads TGTGCCAGCAGTGATGGTTGGGGGAAGTACGAGCAGTACTTC. Its translation: CASSDGWGKYEQYF.

This clonotype appeared many times. V usage is TRBV28 and J usage is TRBJ1-1; no clear D. This CDR3 spans 14 amino acids. V was shortened by 5 bases and J by 0 bases, with 10 bases between the two germline ends. Germline lookup yields CDR1 MDHEN and CDR2 SYDVKM. CDR3 protein: CASSPSSLNTEAFF. The CDR3 DNA follows: TGTGCCAGCAGTCCCTCCAGCCTGAACACTGAAGCTTTCTTT.

There are many counts of this clonotype. The V and J genes are TRBV30 and TRBJ2-1; 7 nucleotides line up with TRBD2. The CDR3 runs 16 residues. Germline loops: CDR1 GTSNPN, CDR2 SVGIG (reference sequence). Trimming removed 1 base from V and 8 bases from J; junction bases left unmatched: 14. In nucleotides, the CDR3 is TGTGCCTGGAGTGCCCGACGGGCGGGAGTCTCCTATGAGCAGTTCTTC. Its protein is CAWSARRAGVSYEQFF.

This chain connects TRBV3-1 to TRBJ2-6; either TRBD1 or TRBD2 may supply D (5 bases each). V was cut by 4 bases and J by 2 bases, with 6 bases left in between. CDR1 LGHDT and CDR2 YNNKEL come from the germline V gene (reference sequence). The CDR3 has 14 amino acids. The CDR3 region has the DNA TGTGCCAGCAGCCGAGGGGCTGGGGCCAACGTCCTGACTTTC. It yields the protein CASSRGAGANVLTF.